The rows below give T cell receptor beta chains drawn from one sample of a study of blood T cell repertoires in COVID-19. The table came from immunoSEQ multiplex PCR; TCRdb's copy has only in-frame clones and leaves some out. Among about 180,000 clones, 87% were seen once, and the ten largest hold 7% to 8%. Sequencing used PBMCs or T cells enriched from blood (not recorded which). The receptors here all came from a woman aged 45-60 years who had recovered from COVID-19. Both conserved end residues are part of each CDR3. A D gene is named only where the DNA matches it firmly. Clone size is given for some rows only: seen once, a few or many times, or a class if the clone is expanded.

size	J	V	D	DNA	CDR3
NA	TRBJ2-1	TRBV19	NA	TGTGCCAGTAGGACTACCCGCGGGGATGAGCAGTTCTTC	CASRTTRGDEQFF
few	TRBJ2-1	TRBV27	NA	TGTGCCAGCAGTTTATCGGGGCAGGTTTTCTACAATGAGCAGTTCTTC	CASSLSGQVFYNEQFF
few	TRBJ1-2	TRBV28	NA	TGTGCCAGCAGTTTGGACAGCACCTCAGGTGGTGGCTACACCTTC	CASSLDSTSGGGYTF
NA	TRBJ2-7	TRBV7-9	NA	TGTGCCAGCAGCTTCAAGCACGAGCAGTACTTC	CASSFKHEQYF
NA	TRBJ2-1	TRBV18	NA	TGTGCCAGCTCACCAATTAGGGGCGATGAGCAGTTCTTC	CASSPIRGDEQFF
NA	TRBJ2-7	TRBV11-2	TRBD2	TGTGCCAGCAGCAACGGGACTAGCGGGAGGGCCGTTTCTCTCGAGCAGTACTTC	CASSNGTSGRAVSLEQYF
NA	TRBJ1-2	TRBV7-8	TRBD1	TGTGCCAGCAGCTTCCGGGACAGCGGCGGCTACACCTTC	CASSFRDSGGYTF
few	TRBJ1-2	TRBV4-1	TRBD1	TGCGCCAGCAGCCAGGCCGGGACAGTACGGTATGGCTACACCTTC	CASSQAGTVRYGYTF
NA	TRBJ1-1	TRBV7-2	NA	TGTGCCAGCCTCTCCGGGGGATCAACGAACACTGAAGCTTTCTTT	CASLSGGSTNTEAFF
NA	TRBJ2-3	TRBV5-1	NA	TGCGCCAGCAGCTTGGAAGCGGGGACACGCACAGATACGCAGTATTTT	CASSLEAGTRTDTQYF
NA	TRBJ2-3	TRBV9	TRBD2	TGTGCCAGCGGCCCCGCGACTAGCGGTACAGATACGCAGTATTTT	CASGPATSGTDTQYF
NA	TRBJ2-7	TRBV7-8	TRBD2	TGTGCCAGCAGCTTCACTAGCGGGAGAATCGCCTACGAGCAGTACTTC	CASSFTSGRIAYEQYF
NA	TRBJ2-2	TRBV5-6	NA	TGTGCCAGCAGCTTGATGGGGAGCTTGAACACCGGGGAGCTGTTTTTT	CASSLMGSLNTGELFF
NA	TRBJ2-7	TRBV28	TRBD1	TGTGCCAGCAGTACGGCGACAGGGGTTTCCTACGAGCAGTACTTC	CASSTATGVSYEQYF
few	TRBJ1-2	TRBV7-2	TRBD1	TGTGCCAGCAGCTTTCGACAGGGGTATGGCTACACCTTC	CASSFRQGYGYTF
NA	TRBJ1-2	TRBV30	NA	TGTGCCTGGAATCGGGGAGGTTCGTCTGGCTACACCTTC	CAWNRGGSSGYTF
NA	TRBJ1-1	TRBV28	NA	TGTGCCAGCAGTTTCGGGGGGACTAAGGACACTGAAGCTTTCTTT	CASSFGGTKDTEAFF
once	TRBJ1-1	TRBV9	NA	TGTGCCAGCAGCGTAGTCGGCAGGGTAACTGAAGCTTTCTTT	CASSVVGRVTEAFF
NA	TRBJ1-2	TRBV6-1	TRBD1	TGTGCCAGCAGTGAGCTGGGACAGGGCGATGGCTACACCTTC	CASSELGQGDGYTF
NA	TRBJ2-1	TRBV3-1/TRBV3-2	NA	TGTGCCAGCAGCTTCGGGCGGGTTGAGCAGTTCTTC	CASSFGRVEQFF
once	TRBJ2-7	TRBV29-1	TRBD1	TGCAGCGTTGGGGTAACAGGGGCCCTCTACGAGCAGTACTTC	CSVGVTGALYEQYF
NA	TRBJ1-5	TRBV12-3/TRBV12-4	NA	TGTGCCAGCAGTTTAGGGCCCCAGCCCCAGCATTTT	CASSLGPQPQHF
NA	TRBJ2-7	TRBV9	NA	TGTGCCAGCAGCGTAGGGGCAGGGACTTCCTACGAGCAGTACTTC	CASSVGAGTSYEQYF